The rows below give T cell receptor beta chains drawn from one sample of a study of cytomegalovirus exposure and HLA in healthy donors. Clones were read by immunoSEQ multiplex PCR, and TCRdb kept only the in-frame ones, dropping some. Of some 76,000 clones in the sample, about 70% are singletons; the top ten hold about 12%. The source material was PBMCs. The source of these receptors is a male donor in good health and CMV-seropositive. Each CDR3 is given with its conserved first and last residue. D genes are given only for firm matches. Only some rows state a clone size, as once, few, many or a class for expanded clones.

v_call	clone_size	d_call	j_call	cdr3_nt	cdr3_aa
TRBV9	NA	TRBD1	TRBJ1-6	TGTGCCAGCAGCGGAGGACAGGGCAGCTCCTATAATTCACCCCTCCACTTT	CASSGGQGSSYNSPLHF
TRBV7-9	NA	TRBD1	TRBJ1-2	TGTTCCAGCAGCTCACGACAGGGGGAGGACTATGGCTACACCTTC	CSSSSRQGEDYGYTF
TRBV19	NA	NA	TRBJ1-5	TGTGCCAGTAGTATAGCTCAGGGAAGGCAGCCCCAGCATTTT	CASSIAQGRQPQHF
TRBV28	once	TRBD1	TRBJ2-7	TGTGCCAGCAGTCCCCCGGACAGGGCTTCAGAGCAGTACTTC	CASSPPDRASEQYF
TRBV27	few	TRBD1	TRBJ2-5	TGTGCCAGCAGTTCTGAACGGGGACAGCAAGAGACCCAGTACTTC	CASSSERGQQETQYF
TRBV27	NA	NA	TRBJ2-2	TGTGCCAGCCTCGATGTTCACCGAAGCGCTGTTTTT	CASLDVHRSAVF
TRBV9	NA	TRBD2	TRBJ2-2	TGTGCCAGCAGCTTTTGGACTAGTGTGAACACCGGGGAGCTGTTTTTT	CASSFWTSVNTGELFF
TRBV6-5	NA	TRBD1	TRBJ1-1	TGTGCCAGCAGAGGACAGGTTGAAGCTTTCTTT	CASRGQVEAFF
TRBV27	NA	TRBD2	TRBJ2-7	TGTGCCAGCAGTTCGCTAGCGGGGTCCTACGAGCAGTACTTC	CASSSLAGSYEQYF
TRBV6-1	NA	TRBD1	TRBJ1-1	TGTGCCAGCAGTGTTGAACAGGGGGCGAGGACTGAAGCTTTCTTT	CASSVEQGARTEAFF
TRBV6-4	NA	NA	TRBJ2-6	TGTGCCAGCAGTGAAACAGGGAGCCTTACCTCTGGGGCCAACGTCCTGACTTTC	CASSETGSLTSGANVLTF
TRBV15	NA	TRBD1	TRBJ2-7	TGTGCCACCAGCAGAGGGGGACAGGGTGGGTCCTACGAGCAGTACTTC	CATSRGGQGGSYEQYF
TRBV21-1	NA	NA	TRBJ2-2	TGTGCCAGCAGCAAAGGGGAGGGGCCGAACACCGGGGAGCTGTTTTTT	CASSKGEGPNTGELFF
TRBV11-3	NA	TRBD2	TRBJ2-1	TGTGCCAGCAGCTTAGGATCTAGCGGCTACCCCCAGGACAATGAGCAGTTCTTC	CASSLGSSGYPQDNEQFF
TRBV6-6	NA	NA	TRBJ1-4	TGTGCCAGCAGACGGACAATTTCTGATGAAAAACTGTTTTTT	CASRRTISDEKLFF
TRBV4-2	NA	NA	TRBJ2-3	TGTGCCAGCAGCCAAGAAACTCGCCCGGATACGCAGTATTTT	CASSQETRPDTQYF
TRBV7-6	NA	TRBD1	TRBJ1-1	TGTGCCAGCAGCTCGAGAGCCGCGGGACAGCCGAACACTGAAGCTTTCTTT	CASSSRAAGQPNTEAFF
TRBV5-1	NA	NA	TRBJ1-4	TGCGCCAGCAGCCCAGGGAGCGGGGCCCTAATGCTCGGGCTGTTTTTT	CASSPGSGALMLGLFF
TRBV5-1	once	NA	TRBJ1-5	TGCGCCAGCAGTCCAACAGGGAATGAGGGCCAGCCCCAGCATTTT	CASSPTGNEGQPQHF
TRBV7-2	NA	NA	TRBJ2-5	TGTGCCAGCAGCTTCACGGGACTGTCCCCACGAGAGACCCAGTACTTC	CASSFTGLSPRETQYF
TRBV18	NA	NA	TRBJ2-2	TGTGCCAGCTCGCCGGGACTGGTGAACACCGGGGAGCTGTTTTTT	CASSPGLVNTGELFF
TRBV2	NA	TRBD1	TRBJ1-5	TGTGCCAGCAGTCAAAGACAGGGGGCGGGTCAGCCCCAGCATTTT	CASSQRQGAGQPQHF
TRBV7-2	NA	NA	TRBJ2-1	TGTGCCAGCAGCTTATGGGGCGGTTCCTCCTACAATGAGCAGTTCTTC	CASSLWGGSSYNEQFF
TRBV6-4	few	NA	TRBJ1-5	TGTGCCAGCAGTGCCCAAGCCGGGGTCAATCAGCCCCAGCATTTT	CASSAQAGVNQPQHF
TRBV29-1	NA	TRBD2	TRBJ2-1	TGCAGCGTTGAAGTATCCGGACTAGCTAACAATGAGCAGTTCTTC	CSVEVSGLANNEQFF
TRBV1	NA	NA	TRBJ2-4	TGCACCAGCAGCCATAGGAGGGGTTACACCGGTTTAGCCAAAAACATTCAGTACTTC	CTSSHRRGYTGLAKNIQYF
TRBV9	NA	TRBD1	TRBJ2-7	TGTGCCAGCAGCGAAGGGGACAGGGTTGACGAGCAGTACTTC	CASSEGDRVDEQYF
TRBV27	NA	NA	TRBJ1-2	TGTGCCAGCAGTTTATCGATCGCAGGCTATGGCTACACCTTC	CASSLSIAGYGYTF
TRBV10-3	NA	TRBD1	TRBJ2-5	TGTGCCATCAGTGAGGAGACAGGGGGCTGGGAGACCCAGTACTTC	CAISEETGGWETQYF
TRBV7-6	NA	NA	TRBJ2-7	TGTGCCAGCAGCAAAACAGGTTACGGTTACGAGCAGTACTTC	CASSKTGYGYEQYF
TRBV27	once	TRBD1	TRBJ2-6	TGTGCCAGCAGTTTAGGACAGGGTCCGGCCAACGTCCTGACTTTC	CASSLGQGPANVLTF
TRBV7-6	NA	NA	TRBJ2-2	TGTGCCAGCAGCAAGGGGGTCCTAGCATCCGGGGAGCTGTTTTTT	CASSKGVLASGELFF
TRBV29-1	NA	TRBD2	TRBJ2-1	TGCAGCGTTGAAGGACTAGCGGGGGCTTACAATGAGCAGTTCTTC	CSVEGLAGAYNEQFF
TRBV19	NA	NA	TRBJ2-3	TGTGCCAGTAGCCACCGTCGCAGGGCCGAGATCACAGATACGCAGTATTTT	CASSHRRRAEITDTQYF
TRBV25-1	NA	TRBD2	TRBJ2-3	TGTGCCAGCAGTGCACGGACTAGCGTCCCCTTATCCACAGATACGCAGTATTTT	CASSARTSVPLSTDTQYF
TRBV7-3	NA	NA	TRBJ2-5	TGTGCCAGCAGCCTCGGGACTTCCGAGAAGACCCAGTACTTC	CASSLGTSEKTQYF
TRBV7-6	NA	TRBD2	TRBJ2-5	TGTGCCAGCAGCTTCGGTAGCGGGAGGGAAGAGACCCAGTACTTC	CASSFGSGREETQYF
TRBV6-4	once	TRBD2	TRBJ2-4	TGTGCCAGCAGTGAGGGGACTAGCGGGGGTCAAAACATTCAGTACTTC	CASSEGTSGGQNIQYF
TRBV19	NA	TRBD2	TRBJ2-5	TGTGCCAGTAGTGAACGGACTAGCGCCTACCAAGAGACCCAGTACTTC	CASSERTSAYQETQYF
TRBV19	NA	TRBD1	TRBJ1-3	TGTGCCAGTAGTGCTCCCGGGACAGCCGCCGGCACCATATATTTT	CASSAPGTAAGTIYF
TRBV4-2	NA	NA	TRBJ2-1	TGTGCCAGCAGTAAGGGGGCCTACAATGAGCAGTTCTTC	CASSKGAYNEQFF